This entry lists 9 T cell receptor beta chains sequenced from one sample in a study of prognosis after radiotherapy for stage I lung cancer. Genomic DNA provided the template from which TCR beta CDR3 was amplified by two-round multiplex PCR. First-round PCR, the initial amplification, used primers specific to each TRBV and TRBJ gene. In TCRdb, the multiplex PCR reads were re-called with MiXCR into one record per CDR3 protein. The sample records tens of thousands of distinct CDR3 sequences, 32% being singletons. The specimen was PBMCs, collected before or after stereotactic body radiation therapy (not recorded which). All receptors come from a donor at least 50 years old with non-small cell lung cancer.

This chain joins TRBV3-1 and TRBJ2-1; TRBD2 aligns across 8 bases. Germline CDR1 LGHDT, CDR2 YNNKEL (reference sequence). CDR3 length: 18 residues. With V trimmed by 3 bases and J by 0 bases, 10 bases remained unmatched. The CDR3 DNA reads TGTGCCAGCAGCCACTCCGGACTAGCCGGGAGCTCCTACAATGAGCAGTTCTTC. This encodes CASSHSGLAGSSYNEQFF.

In its sample, this clonotype was seen many times. The chain employs TRBV20-1 and TRBJ2-7; no definite D call. The CDR3 has 13 amino acids. Germline CDR1 reads DFQATT; CDR2 reads SNEGSKA (reference sequence). V shed 1 base and J shed 0 bases, with 7 bases lying between them. CDR3 sequence (DNA): TGCAGTGCTAGAGTGGGCACCTCCTACGAGCAGTACTTC. This codes for CSARVGTSYEQYF.

Remarks on this clonotype: This likely stems from a read error, as it lies one base from a far larger clone. J is TRBJ2-6 and V is TRBV6-4; the D gene is possibly TRBD1 (5 bases). The CDR3 consists of 16 residues. Germline CDR1 is MRHNA and CDR2 is SNTAGT. V dropped 5 bases and J dropped 4 bases, with 15 bases sitting between them. CDR3 residues: CASSYRKGEGANVLTF. DNA for the CDR3: TGTGCCAGCAGTTACCGGAAAGGGGAAGGGGCCAACGTCCTGACTTTC.

There are many counts of this clonotype. This chain connects TRBV28 to TRBJ1-5; TRBD1 is a possible D gene (5 bases). CDR1 and CDR2 from the germline V gene are MDHEN and SYDVKM. The V end was cut by 3 bases, the J end by 5 bases, with 5 bases between. This CDR3 region has 12 residues. DNA of the CDR3: TGTGCCAGCAGTTTGACAGATCAGCCCCAGCATTTT. Its protein product is CASSLTDQPQHF.

This clonotype was counted at least ten times. V gene TRBV20-1 combines with J gene TRBJ2-5, with D tentatively TRBD1 or TRBD2 (6 bases each). CDR1 is DFQATT and CDR2 is SNEGSKA in the germline V gene (reference sequence). V dropped 5 bases and J dropped 2 bases, with 21 bases sitting between them. CDR3 length: 16 amino acids. CDR3 in DNA: TGCAGTGCTCCCCGACCCGGGGGCGCGGGACAAGAGACCCAGTACTTC. Translation gives CSAPRPGGAGQETQYF.

As regards this clonotype: Given a much more abundant clone one base away, this may be a read error. The chain carries TRBV20-1 and TRBJ2-7; TRBD2 aligns across 8 bases. The CDR3 runs 14 residues. V shed 5 bases, J shed 5 bases, and the junction held 11 bases outside the gene matches. The V gene's germline CDR1 is DFQATT and CDR2 SNEGSKA (reference sequence). In DNA, the CDR3 is TGCAGTGCTCACGCGGGCGGGAGGTTGGACGAGCAGTACTTC. Translation: CSAHAGGRLDEQYF.

Points on this clonotype: It differs at one base from a far larger clone, so likely a read error. The J gene is TRBJ2-2, the V gene TRBV6-2 or TRBV6-3, with a weak D call TRBD1 (5 bases). CDR1 is MNHEY, CDR2 SVGEGT, per germline. This CDR3 contains 15 residues. V shed 4 bases and J shed 10 bases, with 19 bases lying between them. The CDR3 sequence: CASSLVGGAPVELFF. The DNA of the CDR3 is TGTGCCAGCAGTTTAGTAGGTGGGGCCCCCGTGGAGCTGTTTTTT.

This clonotype is medium-sized in the sample. The rearrangement joins TRBV5-1 to TRBJ2-1; D might be TRBD2 (6 bases). Between the trimmed V and J ends, which lost 7 bases and 5 bases, there was a span of 16 bases. Per the germline V gene, CDR1 is SGHRS and CDR2 is YFSETQ. This CDR3 spans 14 amino acids. CDR3 in DNA: TGCGCCAGCCGGTGGAGGGAATCTAACAATGAGCAGTTCTTC. Translating it yields CASRWRESNNEQFF.

This clonotype occurred many times. The chain couples TRBV19 to TRBJ2-2; a possible D gene is TRBD1 (7 bases). The CDR3 spans 14 residues. Trimming cost V 5 bases and J 5 bases, with 12 bases left between them. Germline V gene lookup returns CDR1 LNHDA and CDR2 SQIVND (reference sequence). The CDR3 loop is CASSWRGRTGELFF. CDR3 coding DNA: TGTGCCAGTAGTTGGAGGGGGCGGACCGGGGAGCTGTTTTTT.